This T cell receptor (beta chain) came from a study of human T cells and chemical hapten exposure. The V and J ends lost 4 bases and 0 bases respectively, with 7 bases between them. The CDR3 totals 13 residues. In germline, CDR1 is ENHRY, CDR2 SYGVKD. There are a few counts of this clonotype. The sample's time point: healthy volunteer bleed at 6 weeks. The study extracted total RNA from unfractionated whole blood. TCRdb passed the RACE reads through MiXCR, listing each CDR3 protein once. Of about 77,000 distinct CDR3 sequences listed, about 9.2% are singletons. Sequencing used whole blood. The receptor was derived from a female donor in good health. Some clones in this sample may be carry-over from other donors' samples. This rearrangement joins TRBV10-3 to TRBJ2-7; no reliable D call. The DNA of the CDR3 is TGTGCCATCAGTGGAAACTTCTCCTACGAGCAGTACTTC. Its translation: CAISGNFSYEQYF.